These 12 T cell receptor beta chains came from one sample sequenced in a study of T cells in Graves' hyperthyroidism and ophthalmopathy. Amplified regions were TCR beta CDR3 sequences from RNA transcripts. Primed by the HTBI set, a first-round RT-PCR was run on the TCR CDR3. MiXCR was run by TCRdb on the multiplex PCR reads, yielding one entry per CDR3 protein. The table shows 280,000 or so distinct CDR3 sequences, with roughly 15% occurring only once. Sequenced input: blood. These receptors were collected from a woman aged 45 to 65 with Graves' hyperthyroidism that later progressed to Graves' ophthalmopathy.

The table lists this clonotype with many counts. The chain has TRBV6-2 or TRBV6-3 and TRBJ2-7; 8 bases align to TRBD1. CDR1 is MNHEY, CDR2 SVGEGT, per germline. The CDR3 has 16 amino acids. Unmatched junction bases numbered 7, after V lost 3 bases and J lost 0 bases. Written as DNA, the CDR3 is TGTGCCAGCAGTTATGGGGGACAGGCCTACTCCTACGAGCAGTACTTC. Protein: CASSYGGQAYSYEQYF.

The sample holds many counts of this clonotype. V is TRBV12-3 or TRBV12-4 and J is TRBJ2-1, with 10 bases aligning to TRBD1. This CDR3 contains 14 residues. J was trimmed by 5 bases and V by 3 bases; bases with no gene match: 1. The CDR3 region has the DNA TGTGCCAGCAGTTTGACAGGGGGCAACAATGAGCAGTTCTTC. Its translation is CASSLTGGNNEQFF.

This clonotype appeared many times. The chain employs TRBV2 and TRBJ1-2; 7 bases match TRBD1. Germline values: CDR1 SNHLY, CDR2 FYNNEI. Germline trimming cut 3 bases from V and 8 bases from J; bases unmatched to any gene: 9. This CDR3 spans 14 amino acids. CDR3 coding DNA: TGTGCCAGCAGTGAGGACAGGTTGGGGTTAGGCTACACCTTC. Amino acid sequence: CASSEDRLGLGYTF. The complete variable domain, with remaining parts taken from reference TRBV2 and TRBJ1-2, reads EPEVTQTPSHQVTQMGQEVILRCVPISNHLYFYWYRQILGQKVEFLVSFYNNEISEKSEIFDDQFSVERPDGSNFTLKIRSTKLEDSAMYFCASSEDRLGLGYTFGSGTRLTVV.

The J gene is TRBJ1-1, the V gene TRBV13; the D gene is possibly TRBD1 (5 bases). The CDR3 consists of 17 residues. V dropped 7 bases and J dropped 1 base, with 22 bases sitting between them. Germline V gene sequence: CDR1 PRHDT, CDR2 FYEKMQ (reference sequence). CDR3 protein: CASIDRSRALRNTEAFF. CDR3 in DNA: TGTGCCAGCATCGACAGATCGCGGGCCTTGAGGAACACTGAAGCTTTCTTT. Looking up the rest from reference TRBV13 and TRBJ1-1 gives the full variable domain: AAGVIQSPRHLIKEKRETATLKCYPIPRHDTVYWYQQGPGQDPQFLISFYEKMQSDKGSIPDRFSAQQFSDYHSELNMSSLELGDSALYFCASIDRSRALRNTEAFFGQGTRLTVV.

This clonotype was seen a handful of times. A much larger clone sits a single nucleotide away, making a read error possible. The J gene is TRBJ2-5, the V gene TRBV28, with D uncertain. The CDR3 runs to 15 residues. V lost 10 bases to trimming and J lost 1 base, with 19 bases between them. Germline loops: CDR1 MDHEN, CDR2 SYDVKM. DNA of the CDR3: TGTGCCAACAGCATCCTAGACACCTCCCAAGAGACCCAGTACTTC. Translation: CANSILDTSQETQYF.

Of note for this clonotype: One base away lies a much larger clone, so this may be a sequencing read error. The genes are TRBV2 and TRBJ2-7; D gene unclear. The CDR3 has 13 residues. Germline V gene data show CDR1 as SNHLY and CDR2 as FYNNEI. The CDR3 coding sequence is TGTGCCAGCAATGAACAGCCCGGTTACGAGCAGTACTTC. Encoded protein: CASNEQPGYEQYF.

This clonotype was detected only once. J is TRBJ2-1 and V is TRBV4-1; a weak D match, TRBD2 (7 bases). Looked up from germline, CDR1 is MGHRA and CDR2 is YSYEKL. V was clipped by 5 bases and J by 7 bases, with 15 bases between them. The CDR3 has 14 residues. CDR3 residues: CASSWGGEVNEQFF. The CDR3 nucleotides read TGCGCCAGCAGCTGGGGGGGCGAGGTTAATGAGCAGTTCTTC.

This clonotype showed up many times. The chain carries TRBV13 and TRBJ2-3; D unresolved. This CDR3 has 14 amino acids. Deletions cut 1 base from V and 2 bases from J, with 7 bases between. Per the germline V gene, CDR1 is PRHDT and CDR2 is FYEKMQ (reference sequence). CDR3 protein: CASSLATTTDTQYF. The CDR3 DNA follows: TGTGCCAGCAGCTTAGCCACAACCACAGATACGCAGTATTTT.

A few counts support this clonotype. CDR3 coding DNA: TGCGCCAGCAGCTTGACGGGACTAGCGGGAGTAGGGGAGACCCAGTACTTC. Translated: CASSLTGLAGVGETQYF. The gene calls are TRBV5-1 and TRBJ2-5; 14 bases match TRBD2. Germline lookup yields CDR1 SGHRS and CDR2 YFSETQ. Trimming took 1 base from V and 5 from J; bases not matched to a gene: 7. The CDR3 extends over 17 amino acids.

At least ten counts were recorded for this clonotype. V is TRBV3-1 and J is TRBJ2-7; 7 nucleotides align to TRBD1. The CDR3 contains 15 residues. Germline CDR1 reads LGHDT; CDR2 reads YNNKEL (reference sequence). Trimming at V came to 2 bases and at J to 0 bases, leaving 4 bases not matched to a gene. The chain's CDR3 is CASSQSDRYSYEQYF. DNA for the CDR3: TGTGCCAGCAGCCAATCGGACAGGTACTCCTACGAGCAGTACTTC.

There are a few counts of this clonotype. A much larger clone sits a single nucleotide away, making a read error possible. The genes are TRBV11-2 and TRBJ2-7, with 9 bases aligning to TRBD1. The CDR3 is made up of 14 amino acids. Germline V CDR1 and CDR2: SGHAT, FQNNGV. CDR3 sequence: CASSSTGGFYKQYF. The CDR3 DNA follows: TGTGCCAGCAGCTCGACAGGGGGTTTCTACAAGCAGTACTTC.

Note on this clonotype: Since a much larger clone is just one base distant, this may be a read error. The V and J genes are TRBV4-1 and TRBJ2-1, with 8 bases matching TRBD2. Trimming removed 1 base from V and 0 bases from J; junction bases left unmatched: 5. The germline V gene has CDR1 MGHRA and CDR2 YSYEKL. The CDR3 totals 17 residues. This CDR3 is CASSQAAGGRSYNEQFF. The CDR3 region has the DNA TGCGCCAGCAGCCAAGCTGCGGGAGGCCGCTCCTACAATGAGCAGTTCTTC.